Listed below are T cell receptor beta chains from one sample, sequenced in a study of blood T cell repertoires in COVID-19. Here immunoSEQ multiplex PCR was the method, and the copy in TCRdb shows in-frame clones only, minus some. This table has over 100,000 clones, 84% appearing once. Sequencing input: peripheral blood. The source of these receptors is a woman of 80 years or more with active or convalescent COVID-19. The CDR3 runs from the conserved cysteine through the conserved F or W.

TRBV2 CASRPNPTSGTGANVLTF
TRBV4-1 CARAEDEQYF
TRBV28 CASRDIGTTLNYGYTF
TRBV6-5 CASRQGARTDTQYF
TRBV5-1 CASSLAASGRLIYEQYF
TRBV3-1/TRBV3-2 CASSRSELAGSSHEQFF
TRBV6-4 CASSWTQGEPQHF
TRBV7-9 CASSFLPLAGEYNEQFF
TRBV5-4 CASSSSGLAGGPGQYF
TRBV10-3 CAIRPGQGNNEQFF
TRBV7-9 CASRRGQGETQYF
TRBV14 CASSQVAGGYGYTF
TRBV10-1 CASSDQERGTGDSDTQYF
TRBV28 CASKHSGAGKGFEQFF
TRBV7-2 CASSFNSYNEQFF
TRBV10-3 CAIGSREGTQYF
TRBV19 CASSIAGTAEAFF
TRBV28 CASSGGVSTFRYGYTF
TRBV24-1 CATSDSRDREAFF
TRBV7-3 CASSTRGSTDTQYF
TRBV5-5 CASSARLAGAVYNEQFF
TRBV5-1 CASSPRAGEGYTF
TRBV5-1 CASSFKQGAYEQYF
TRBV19 CASSIWTGDYEQYF
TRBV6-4 CASPVPAATYEQYF
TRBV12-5 CASGLPGGRGEQYF
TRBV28 CASSPRQEEAFF
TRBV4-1 CASSPLGRGEQYF
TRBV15 CATSIGQGALRYGYTF
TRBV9 CASSAAITGNTEAFF
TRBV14 CASSPYDRVGGYTF
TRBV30 CAWSDRGQPQHF
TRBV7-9 CASSLGGTSVFF
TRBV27 CASSLGSSGNNEQFF
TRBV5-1 CASSLASTQETQYF
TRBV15 CATSRDAVRAQPQHF
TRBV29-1 CSVELAGDIAIGTDTQYF
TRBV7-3 CASSSPGTSVGEQFF
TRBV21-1 CASSKGFGTDTQYF
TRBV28 CASSRLAGGLYEQYF
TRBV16 CASSQSRNTDTQYF
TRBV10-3 CAISEARLAGQETQYF
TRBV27 CASSYRRDRTDTQYF
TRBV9 CASSPPLAGAYEQYF
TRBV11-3 CASSQTGKNTEAFF
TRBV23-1 CARGEEGGYNSPLHF
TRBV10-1 CASSEARNYGYTF
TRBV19 CASSTGTSGGSYEQYF
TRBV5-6 CASSSLGTGNEKLFF
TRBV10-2 CASNPAGVNNEQFF
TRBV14 CASRTGGRYEQYF
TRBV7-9 CASSLEFTGDGYTF
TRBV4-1 CASSQDREVAGAEDTQYF
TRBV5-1 CASSLFGEQFF
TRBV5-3 CARSVDIYEQYF
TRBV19 CASSIGRGYNQPQHF
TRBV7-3 CASSPRPGTGTEQYF